This T cell receptor beta chain stems from a study of blood T cell repertoires in COVID-19. Clones were read by immunoSEQ multiplex PCR, and TCRdb kept only the in-frame ones, dropping some. The sample has 250,000 or so clones, around 90% seen once. Per germline, CDR1 MDHEN and CDR2 SYDVKM. The CDR3 length is 15 residues. The V end was cut by 4 bases, the J end by 1 base, with 13 bases between. The J gene is TRBJ1-1, the V gene TRBV28; D might be TRBD1 (6 bases). Material: peripheral blood. The receptor comes from a woman in her sixties with COVID-19, enrolled during active disease. The CDR3 loop reads CASSSQQGWNTEAFF. The DNA for the CDR3 is TGTGCCAGCAGTTCACAACAGGGCTGGAACACTGAAGCTTTCTTT.